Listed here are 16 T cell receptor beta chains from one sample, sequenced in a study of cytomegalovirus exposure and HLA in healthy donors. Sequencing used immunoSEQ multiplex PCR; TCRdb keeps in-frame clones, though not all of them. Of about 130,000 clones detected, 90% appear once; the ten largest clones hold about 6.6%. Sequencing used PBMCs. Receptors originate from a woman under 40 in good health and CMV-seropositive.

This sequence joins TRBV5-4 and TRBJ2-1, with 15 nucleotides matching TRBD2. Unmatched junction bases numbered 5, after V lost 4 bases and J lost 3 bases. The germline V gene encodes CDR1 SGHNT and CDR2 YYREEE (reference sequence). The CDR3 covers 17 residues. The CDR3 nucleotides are TGTGCCAGCAGCACAGGACTAGCGGGAGGGTACTACAATGAGCAGTTCTTC. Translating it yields CASSTGLAGGYYNEQFF.

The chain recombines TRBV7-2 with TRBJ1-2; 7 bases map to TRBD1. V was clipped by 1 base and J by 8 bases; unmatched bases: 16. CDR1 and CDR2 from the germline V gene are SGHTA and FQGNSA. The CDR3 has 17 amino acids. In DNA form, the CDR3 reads TGTGCCAGCAGCTTAGGAGGGGGCGCTCGTCATCTAGGAGGCTACACCTTC. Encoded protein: CASSLGGGARHLGGYTF.

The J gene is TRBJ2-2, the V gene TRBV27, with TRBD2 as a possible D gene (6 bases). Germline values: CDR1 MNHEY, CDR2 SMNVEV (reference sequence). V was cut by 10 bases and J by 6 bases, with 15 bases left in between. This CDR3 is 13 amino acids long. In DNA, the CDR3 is TGTGCCACCCTAGCGAGTAATTCCGGGGAGCTGTTTTTT. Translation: CATLASNSGELFF.

The CDR3 DNA follows: TGTGCCAGCAGCGCAGGAAGCGAGCAGTACTTC. Translated, it gives CASSAGSEQYF. This chain links TRBV7-3 with TRBJ2-7; D call uncertain. The CDR3 runs to 11 residues. Trimming cost V 5 bases and J 6 bases, with 8 bases left between them. The V gene's germline CDR1 is SGHTA and CDR2 FQGTGA.

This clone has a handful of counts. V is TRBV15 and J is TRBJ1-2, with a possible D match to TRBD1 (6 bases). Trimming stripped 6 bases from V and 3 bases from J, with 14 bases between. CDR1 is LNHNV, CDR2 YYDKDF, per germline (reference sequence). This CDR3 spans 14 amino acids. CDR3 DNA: TGTGCCACCAGGCAAAGGGAGGGGGACTATGGCTACACCTTC. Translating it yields CATRQREGDYGYTF.

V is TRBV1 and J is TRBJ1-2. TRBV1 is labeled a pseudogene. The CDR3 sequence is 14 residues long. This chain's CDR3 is CTSSPGGGYDGYTF. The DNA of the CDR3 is TGCACCAGCAGCCCCGGCGGTGGCTACGATGGCTACACCTTC.

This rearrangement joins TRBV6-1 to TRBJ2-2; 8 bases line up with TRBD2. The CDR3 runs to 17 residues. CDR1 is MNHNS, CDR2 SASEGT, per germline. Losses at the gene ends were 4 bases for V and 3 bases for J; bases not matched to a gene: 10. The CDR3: CASSALAGGGYTGELFF. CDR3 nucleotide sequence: TGTGCCAGCAGTGCCCTTGCGGGGGGTGGGTACACCGGGGAGCTGTTTTTT.

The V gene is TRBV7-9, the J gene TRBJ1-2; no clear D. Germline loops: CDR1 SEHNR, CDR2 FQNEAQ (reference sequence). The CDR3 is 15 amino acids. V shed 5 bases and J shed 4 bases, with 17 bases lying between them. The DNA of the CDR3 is TGTGCCAGCAGCCCGCGATACGCTCTGAGCTATGGCTACACCTTC. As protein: CASSPRYALSYGYTF.

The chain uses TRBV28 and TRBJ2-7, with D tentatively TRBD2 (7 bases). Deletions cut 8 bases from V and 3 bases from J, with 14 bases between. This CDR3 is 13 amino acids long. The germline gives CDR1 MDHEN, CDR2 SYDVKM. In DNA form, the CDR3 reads TGTGCCAGCGCCAGGGGAGGGAGCTACGAGCAGTACTTC. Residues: CASARGGSYEQYF.

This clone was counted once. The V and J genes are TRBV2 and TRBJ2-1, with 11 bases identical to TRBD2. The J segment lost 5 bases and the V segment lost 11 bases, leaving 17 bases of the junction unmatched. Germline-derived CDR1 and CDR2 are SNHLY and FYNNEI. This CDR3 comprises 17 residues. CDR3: CAGWLATGTSGDNEQFF. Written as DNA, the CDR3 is TGTGCCGGGTGGTTAGCGACCGGGACTAGCGGAGACAATGAGCAGTTCTTC.

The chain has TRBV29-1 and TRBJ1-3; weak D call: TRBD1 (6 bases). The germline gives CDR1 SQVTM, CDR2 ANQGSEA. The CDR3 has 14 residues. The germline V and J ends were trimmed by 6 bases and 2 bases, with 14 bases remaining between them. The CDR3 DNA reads TGCAGCGTAGCTACAGGGACGGCTGGAAACACCATATATTTT. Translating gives CSVATGTAGNTIYF.

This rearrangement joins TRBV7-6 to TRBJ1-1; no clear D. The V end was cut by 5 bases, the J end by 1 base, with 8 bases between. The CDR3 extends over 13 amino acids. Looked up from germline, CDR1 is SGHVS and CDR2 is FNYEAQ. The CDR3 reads CASSLNRNTEAFF. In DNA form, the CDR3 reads TGTGCCAGCAGCCTGAACAGGAACACTGAAGCTTTCTTT.

In DNA form, the CDR3 reads TGTGCCAGCTCACCCCCATGGGGGCGCGGTGAAAAACTGTTTTTT. It specifies CASSPPWGRGEKLFF. The V and J genes are TRBV18 and TRBJ1-4; possibly TRBD1 for D (6 bases). The CDR3 runs 15 residues. The V gene's germline CDR1 is KGHSH and CDR2 LQKENI. Trimming stripped 3 bases from V and 7 bases from J, with 15 bases between. Looking up the rest from reference TRBV18 and TRBJ1-4 gives the full variable domain: NAGVMQNPRHLVRRRGQEARLRCSPMKGHSHVYWYRQLPEEGLKFMVYLQKENIIDESGMPKERFSAEFPKEGPSILRIQQVVRGDSAAYFCASSPPWGRGEKLFFGSGTQLSVL.

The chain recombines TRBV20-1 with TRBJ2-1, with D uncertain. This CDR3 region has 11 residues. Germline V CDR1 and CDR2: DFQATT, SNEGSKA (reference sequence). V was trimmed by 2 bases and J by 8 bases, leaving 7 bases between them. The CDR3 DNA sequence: TGCAGTGCTAGAACCGGGTATGAGCAGTTCTTC. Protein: CSARTGYEQFF.

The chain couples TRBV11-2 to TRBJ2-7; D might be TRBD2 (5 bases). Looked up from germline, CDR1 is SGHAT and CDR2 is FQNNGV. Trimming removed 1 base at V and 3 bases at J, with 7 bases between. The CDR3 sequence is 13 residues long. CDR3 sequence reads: CASSLAGDYEQYF. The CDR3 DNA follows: TGTGCCAGCAGCTTAGCCGGGGACTACGAGCAGTACTTC.

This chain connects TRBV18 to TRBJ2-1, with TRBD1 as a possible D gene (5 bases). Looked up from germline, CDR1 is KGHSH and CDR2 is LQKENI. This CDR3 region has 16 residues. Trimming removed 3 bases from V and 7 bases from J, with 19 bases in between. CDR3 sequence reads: CASSPGPASLGNEQFF. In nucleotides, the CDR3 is TGTGCCAGCTCACCGGGGCCAGCGAGTTTGGGGAATGAGCAGTTCTTC.